This T cell receptor beta chain was captured by sequencing in a study of T cells in localized non-small cell lung cancer. Study-wide results and caveats: Adjacent lung had a median around 50 of the 100 largest tumor clones.

Clones were read by immunoSEQ multiplex PCR, and TCRdb kept only the in-frame ones, dropping some. This sample yields roughly 1,500 clones, of which 30% are seen a single time; about 10% belongs to the top ten. This clone was observed a few times. The antigen remains unidentified. At one of its ends the junction is not consistent with the germline gene, which may arise from a read error. The sample was lung tumor tissue, taken before any cancer treatment. This TCR was recovered from a male donor at least 60 years old with stage II squamous cell lung carcinoma.

The CDR3 DNA follows: TGTGCCAGCTCACCACTACCGGGTACAGCAATAGGGGATGAGCGGTTCTTC. The encoded protein is CASSPLPGTAIGDERFF. The genes are TRBV18 and TRBJ2-1; TRBD1 might be the D (5 bases). Germline V lookup: CDR1 KGHSH, CDR2 LQKENI. This CDR3 is 17 amino acids long.